This TCR beta chain emerged from a study of blood T cells in healthy people across ages (dated by TCRdb to between 2015 and 2016). Some background on the complete study: In model experiments, template switching captured roughly one uniquely barcoded TCR beta cDNA molecule for every two T cells. The donors were divided into four age groups: young (average approximately 15 years), middle-aged (about 40), aged (roughly 60) and long-lived (approximately 74). The study measured age-related changes in TCR beta repertoire diversity using deep sequencing normalized with unique cDNA molecular identifiers. The study analyzed two additional independent replicas of 1 million unique cDNA reads from the same blood draw for two donors, one aged 18 to 30 and one aged 80 or older. The paper as a whole reports these results and caveats: Conclusive comparison of naive and antigen-experienced compartments was prevented by the profiling of bulk unsorted PBMCs. Total diversity estimates from one million sequenced T cells were considered lower bounds and underestimates. Compared with the aged group, more naive CD4+ T cells, fewer expanded clones and increased TCR diversity were shown by the long-lived group, suggesting age selection. The CMV infection status of donors was not known, potentially confounding age-related changes in expanded clonotypes. There was a strong correlation between observed TCR beta diversity and the percentage of naive T cells measured by flow cytometry. Observed TCR beta diversity per million T cells fell roughly linearly with age, and a significant reduction was already apparent by age about 43.

A distance of 5 bases separates the germline ends of V and J, which lose 2 bases and 1 base respectively. The germline V gene (reference sequence) yields GTSNPN for CDR1 and SVGIG for CDR2. The cysteine opens and the phenylalanine closes a CDR3 of 12 amino acids. The CDR3 DNA has 36 bases and is translated from base 1. The roughly 39 donors, aged roughly 6 to 100 years, were systemically healthy Caucasian individuals from Russia. Around 10 milliliters of peripheral blood were collected from each donor into EDTA-treated Vacutainer tubes. PBMCs were isolated by Ficoll-Paque density-gradient centrifugation, with at least 6 million obtained per sample. Trizol reagent was used to extract total RNA from the PBMCs, yielding at least 5.5 micrograms per sample. For every donor, an aliquot of PBMCs went through flow cytometry to measure the percentages of naive CD45RAhigh/CD27high T cells. With respect to this clonotype: The target of this receptor is not known. Base quality data are lacking; no much larger clone is found one base away.

The library was prepared using 5' RACE. Sequencing took place on an Illumina HiSeq 2500. A second PCR of roughly 6 to 11 cycles was run with a J-beta primer mix and a sample-barcoded 5' primer. Each TCR beta cDNA molecule received a unique molecular identifier from a template-switch 5' adaptor carrying 12 random nucleotides. Each sample yielded at least 3 million CDR3-containing paired-end reads. First-strand cDNA was synthesized from all RNA with the Mint cDNA synthesis kit, primed by a TRBC-specific oligonucleotide. After uracil-DNA glycosylase treatment, a first 18-cycle PCR used universal primers M1SS and BC2_uni_R on all cDNA. On the study's bioinformatics: For normalization, 1 million high-quality reads, each with a distinct molecular identifier, were randomly selected from each sample. Instead of being binned into consensus sequences, reads that shared molecular identifiers were thrown out. MiTCR, with a Q25 quality threshold and the strictest error-elimination algorithm, was used for CDR3 identification, clonotype clustering and error correction. A nonparametric unseen species model with Euler transformation was used to estimate a lower bound on total TCR beta diversity. The public reads were quality trimmed at Q25 with fastp and then assembled into clones with MiXCR by TCRdb, keeping productive beta chains. Rows merge per CDR3 protein into single entries with the most common DNA and genes. In this record, the V and J calls reflect TCRdb's handling and not the investigators' own analysis. For this sample there are 750,000 to 950,000 distinct CDR3 sequences; about a quarter appear just once. In total, the top ten clones hold approximately 2.9% of the sample.

The data were also submitted as part of a second study, on T cells of mothers and their children. As that second paper reports: Nine systemically healthy Caucasian individuals served as donors, namely three mothers together with their six children. cDNA synthesis consumed the entire amount of extracted RNA, loaded at approximately 1.4 ug RNA in each 15 ul reaction. In the second PCR, the M1S primer introduced both the sample barcodes and 2-4 random nucleotides. Over 8.5 million TCR beta CDR3 reads were obtained for each mother, and millions of reads were obtained for each child. TCR recombination output is similarly shaped by thymic selection in related and unrelated pairs, with a minor effect exerted by inherited differences. Related mother-child pairs always showed normalized repertoire overlap that was slightly higher than in unrelated mother-child pairs, though the difference was never significant. No persistent microchimeric T cell clones were found, with a detection sensitivity of 75 to 100 clones per million clonotypes. To look for features that set related mother-child pairs apart from unrelated individuals, the researchers ran deep NGS to compare the TCR beta repertoires of mothers and children. On average, the children were roughly 12 +/- 4 years old, while the mothers were approximately 41 +/- 4 years old. After adapters were ligated using NEBNext reagents, the libraries underwent 100+100 nt paired-end sequencing on an Illumina HiSeq 2000. To avoid cross-contamination, the mother libraries and the child libraries were prepared a month apart and sequenced in separate runs. Each donor had between roughly 450,000 and 2,300,000 distinct TCR beta clonotypes identified. Naive TCR beta clonotypes were estimated from low-frequency clonotypes matched to each donor's FACS-determined naive share, without sorting.

The V and J genes are TRBV30 and TRBJ1-1; the D gene identity is not certain. Sequencing was done on a sample of blood. The source of this sequence is a boy between 10 and 17 years old in good health. The sequence in DNA is TGTGCCTGGAGTATCAGGAACACTGAAGCTTTCTTT. It translates as CAWSIRNTEAFF.